This paragraph reports one T cell receptor beta chain. The data originate from a study of blood T cell repertoires in COVID-19. Whole-study context: From T cells, B-cell-depleted T cells, or PBMCs came the material, which was cDNA or gDNA.

Here immunoSEQ multiplex PCR was the method, and the copy in TCRdb shows in-frame clones only, minus some. The table records tens of thousands of clones, 70% to 90% of them present only once. Trimming left V 5 bases short and J 5 bases short, with 18 bases between. The CDR3 contains 15 residues. CDR1 and CDR2 (germline): SGHTA, FQGNSA. The clonotype was recovered from a man between 65 and 79 years old with acute or convalescent COVID-19. Sequenced sample: peripheral blood. The chain recombines TRBV7-2 with TRBJ1-1, with a possible D match to TRBD1 (5 bases). DNA for the CDR3: TGTGCCAGCAGCCCAATGAGGGGAGGAGGGACTGAAGCTTTCTTT. Amino acid sequence: CASSPMRGGGTEAFF.